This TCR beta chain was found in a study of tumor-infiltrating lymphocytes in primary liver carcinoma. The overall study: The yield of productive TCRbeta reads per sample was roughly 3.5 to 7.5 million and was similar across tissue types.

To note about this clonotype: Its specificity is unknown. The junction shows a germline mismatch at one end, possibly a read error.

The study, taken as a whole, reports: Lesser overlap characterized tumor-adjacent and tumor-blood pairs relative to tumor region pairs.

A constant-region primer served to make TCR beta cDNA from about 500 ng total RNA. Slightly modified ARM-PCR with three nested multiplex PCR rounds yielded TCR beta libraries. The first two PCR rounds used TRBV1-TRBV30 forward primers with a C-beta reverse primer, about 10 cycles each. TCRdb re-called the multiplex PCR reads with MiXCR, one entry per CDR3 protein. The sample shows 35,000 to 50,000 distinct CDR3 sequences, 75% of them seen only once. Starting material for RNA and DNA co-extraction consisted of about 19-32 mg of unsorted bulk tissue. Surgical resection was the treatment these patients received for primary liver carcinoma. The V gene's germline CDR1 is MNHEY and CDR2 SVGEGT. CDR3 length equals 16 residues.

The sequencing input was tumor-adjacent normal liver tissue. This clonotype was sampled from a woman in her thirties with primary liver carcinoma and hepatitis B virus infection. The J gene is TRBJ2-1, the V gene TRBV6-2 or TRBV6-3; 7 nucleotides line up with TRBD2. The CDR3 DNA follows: TGTGTCAGCAGCCCCCAGCCGGGAGGACACTACAATGAGCAGTTCTTC. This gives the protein CVSSPQPGGHYNEQFF.